This T cell receptor (beta chain) was sequenced in a study of blood T cell repertoires in COVID-19. Study-level background: COVID-19 samples from acute and convalescent phases originated in the United States, Italy and Spain. Nucleic acid was either cDNA or gDNA, and it came from T cells, B-cell-depleted T cells, or PBMCs.

Germline CDR1 reads SGDLS; CDR2 reads YYNGEE. J lost 3 bases, V lost 4 bases, and 8 bases had no gene match. The CDR3 is 15 amino acids. The protocol was immunoSEQ multiplex PCR, while the TCRdb copy is restricted to in-frame clones and leaves out a portion. The sample shows roughly 140,000 clones, approximately 80% of them seen only once. The sequenced sample was peripheral blood. This rearrangement joins TRBV9 to TRBJ2-7; the match to TRBD2 covers 9 bases. The TCR was taken from a woman aged 55-75 years with acute or convalescent COVID-19. CDR3 nucleotide sequence: TGTGCCAGCAGCACAGCGGGAGGCCTAGTCTACGAGCAGTACTTC. Its translation is CASSTAGGLVYEQYF. The whole variable domain, filled in from reference TRBV9 and TRBJ2-7, reads DSGVTQTPKHLITATGQRVTLRCSPRSGDLSVYWYQQSLDQGLQFLIQYYNGEERAKGNILERFSAQQFPDLHSELNLSSLELGDSALYFCASSTAGGLVYEQYFGPGTRLTVT.